The T cell receptor beta chain described here comes from a study of cytomegalovirus exposure and HLA in healthy donors. Study conclusions and caveats: Researchers reportedly found TCR beta sequences accurately predicted most subjects' HLA-A and HLA-B alleles. TCR beta V- and J-gene trimming was later associated with a missense DCLRE1C variant. The study found most TCR sequences rare, yet found some public TCRs in many donors. The study listed 150 to 200 cytomegalovirus-associated TCR beta chains.

It was with 60 Vbeta and 13 Jbeta primers that the PCR ran. Sequencing was performed with immunoSEQ multiplex PCR; in TCRdb, only in-frame clones are kept and a portion is missing. The sample holds about 140,000 clones, more than 75% seen once. In germline, CDR1 is SGHAT, CDR2 FQNNGV. J lost 4 bases, V lost 5 bases, and 5 bases had no gene match. The CDR3 contains 14 residues. This clone was observed once. The antigen remains unidentified. The gene calls are TRBV11-2 and TRBJ1-1; 9 positions match TRBD1. Input material: PBMCs. This clonotype was obtained from a man aged 45-60 years in good health and CMV-seronegative. This CDR3 is CASSPDRGVTEAFF. CDR3 nucleotides: TGTGCCAGCAGCCCAGACAGGGGGGTCACTGAAGCTTTCTTT.